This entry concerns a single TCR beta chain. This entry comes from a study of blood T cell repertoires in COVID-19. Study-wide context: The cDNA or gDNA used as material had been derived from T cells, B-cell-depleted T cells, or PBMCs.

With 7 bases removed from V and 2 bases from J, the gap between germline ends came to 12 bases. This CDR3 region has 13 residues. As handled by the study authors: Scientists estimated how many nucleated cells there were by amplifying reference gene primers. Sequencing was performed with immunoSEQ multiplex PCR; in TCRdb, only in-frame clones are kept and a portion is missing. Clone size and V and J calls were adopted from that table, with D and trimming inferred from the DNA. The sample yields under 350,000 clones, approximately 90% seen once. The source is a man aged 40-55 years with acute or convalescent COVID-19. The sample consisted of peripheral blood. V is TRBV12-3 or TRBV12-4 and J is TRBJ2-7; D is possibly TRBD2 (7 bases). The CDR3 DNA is TGTGCCAGCAACCTCGGGGGGCCCTACGAGCAGTACTTC. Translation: CASNLGGPYEQYF.